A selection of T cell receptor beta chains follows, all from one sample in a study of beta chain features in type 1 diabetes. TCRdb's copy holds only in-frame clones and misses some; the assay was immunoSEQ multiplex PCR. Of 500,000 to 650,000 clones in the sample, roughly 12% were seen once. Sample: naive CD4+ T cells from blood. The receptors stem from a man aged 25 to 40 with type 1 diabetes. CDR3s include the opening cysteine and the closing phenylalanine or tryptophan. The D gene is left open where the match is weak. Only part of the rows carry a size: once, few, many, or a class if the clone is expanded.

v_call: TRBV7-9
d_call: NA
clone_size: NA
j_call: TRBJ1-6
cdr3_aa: CASSPPRGANSPLHF
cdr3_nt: TGTGCCAGCAGCCCGCCGAGGGGGGCTAATTCACCCCTCCACTTT

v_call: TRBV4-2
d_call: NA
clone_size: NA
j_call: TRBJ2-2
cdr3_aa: CASSQSRNTGELFF
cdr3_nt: TGTGCCAGCAGCCAGTCCAGGAACACCGGGGAGCTGTTTTTT

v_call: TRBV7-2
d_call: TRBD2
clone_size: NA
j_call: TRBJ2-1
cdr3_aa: CASSFAGGSYNEQFF
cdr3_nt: TGTGCCAGCAGCTTTGCGGGGGGATCCTACAATGAGCAGTTCTTC

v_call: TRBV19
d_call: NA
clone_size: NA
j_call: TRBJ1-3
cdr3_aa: CASRAGGSGNTIYF
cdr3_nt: TGTGCCAGTAGAGCCGGGGGCTCTGGAAACACCATATATTTT

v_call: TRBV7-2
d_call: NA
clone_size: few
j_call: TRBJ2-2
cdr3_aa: CASSLEGGELFF
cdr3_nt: TGTGCCAGCAGCTTAGAGGGCGGGGAGCTGTTTTTT

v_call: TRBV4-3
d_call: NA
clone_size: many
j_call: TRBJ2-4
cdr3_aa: CASSRQLGLVQYF
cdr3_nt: TGCGCCAGCAGCCGCCAACTAGGTCTCGTTCAGTACTTC

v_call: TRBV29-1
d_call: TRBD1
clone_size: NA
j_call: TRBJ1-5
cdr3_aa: CSVQDRDNFQPQHF
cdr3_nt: TGCAGCGTTCAGGACAGGGACAATTTTCAGCCCCAGCATTTT

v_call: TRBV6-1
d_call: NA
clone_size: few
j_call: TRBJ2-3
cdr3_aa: CASSERSERVSTDTQYF
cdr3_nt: TGTGCCAGCAGTGAACGATCGGAGCGGGTTAGCACAGATACGCAGTATTTT

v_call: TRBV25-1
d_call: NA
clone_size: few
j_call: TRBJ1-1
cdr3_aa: CASMGLPLTGNTEAFF
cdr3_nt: TGTGCCAGCATGGGGCTTCCCCTAACAGGGAACACTGAAGCTTTCTTT

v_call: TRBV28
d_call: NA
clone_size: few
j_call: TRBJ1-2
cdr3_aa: CASSLPLRSYGYTF
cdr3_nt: TGTGCCAGCAGTTTACCTTTGAGAAGCTATGGCTACACCTTC

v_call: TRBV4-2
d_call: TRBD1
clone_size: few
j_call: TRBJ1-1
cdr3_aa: CASSQDLTWTGMDTEAFF
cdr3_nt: TGTGCCAGCAGCCAAGATTTGACTTGGACAGGGATGGACACTGAAGCTTTCTTT

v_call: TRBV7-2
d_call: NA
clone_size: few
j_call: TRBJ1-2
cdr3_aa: CASSSPAQIGYTF
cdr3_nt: TGTGCCAGCAGCTCGCCCGCCCAGATCGGCTACACCTTC

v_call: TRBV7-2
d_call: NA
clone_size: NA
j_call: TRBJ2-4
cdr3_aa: CASSSALGRAKNIQYF
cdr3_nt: TGTGCCAGCAGCTCTGCATTAGGTAGAGCCAAAAACATTCAGTACTTC

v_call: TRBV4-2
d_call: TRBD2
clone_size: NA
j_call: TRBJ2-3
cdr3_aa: CASSQVGGGNADTQYF
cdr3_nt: TGTGCCAGCAGCCAAGTCGGCGGGGGGAACGCAGATACGCAGTATTTT

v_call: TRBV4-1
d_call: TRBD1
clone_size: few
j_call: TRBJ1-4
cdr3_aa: CASSPRRDRMATNEKLFF
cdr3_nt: TGCGCCAGCAGCCCCCGGCGGGACAGAATGGCAACTAATGAAAAACTGTTTTTT

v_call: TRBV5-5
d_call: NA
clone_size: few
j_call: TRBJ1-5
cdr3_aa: CASSDLSNQPQHF
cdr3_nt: TGTGCCAGCAGTGACCTTAGCAATCAGCCCCAGCATTTT

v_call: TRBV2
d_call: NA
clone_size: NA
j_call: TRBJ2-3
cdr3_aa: CASSPDRSTDTQYF
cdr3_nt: TGTGCCAGCAGCCCGGACAGATCCACAGATACGCAGTATTTT

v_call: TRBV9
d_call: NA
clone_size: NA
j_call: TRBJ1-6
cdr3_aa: CASSPRTGNSPLHF
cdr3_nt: TGTGCCAGCAGCCCGCGGACGGGGAATTCACCCCTCCACTTT

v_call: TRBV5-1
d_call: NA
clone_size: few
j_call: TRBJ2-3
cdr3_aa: CASSLGDGGTDTQYF
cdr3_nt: TGCGCCAGCAGCTTGGGGGACGGAGGCACAGATACGCAGTATTTT

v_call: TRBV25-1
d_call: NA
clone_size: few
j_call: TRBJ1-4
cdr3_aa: CASSPQGGVGGLFF
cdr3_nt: TGTGCCAGCAGTCCCCAGGGTGGAGTCGGTGGACTGTTTTTT

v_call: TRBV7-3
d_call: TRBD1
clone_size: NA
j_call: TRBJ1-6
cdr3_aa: CASSLTRDSQAPLHF
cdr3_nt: TGTGCCAGCAGCTTAACGCGGGACAGCCAAGCACCCCTCCACTTT

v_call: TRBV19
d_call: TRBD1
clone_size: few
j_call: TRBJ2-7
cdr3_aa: CASTQTGTYEQYF
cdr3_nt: TGTGCCAGTACCCAGACAGGGACCTACGAGCAGTACTTC

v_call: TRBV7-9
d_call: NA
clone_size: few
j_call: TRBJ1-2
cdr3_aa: CASSLGDWDGYTF
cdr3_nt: TGTGCCAGCAGCTTAGGGGACTGGGACGGCTACACCTTC

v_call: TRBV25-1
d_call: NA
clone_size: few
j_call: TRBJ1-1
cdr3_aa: CASSDSPGATAFF
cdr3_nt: TGTGCCAGCAGTGATTCCCCCGGGGCTACAGCTTTCTTT

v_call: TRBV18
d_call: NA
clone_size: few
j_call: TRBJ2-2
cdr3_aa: CASSIQVLYDSTGELFF
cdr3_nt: TGTGCCAGCTCTATACAGGTCCTGTATGATAGCACCGGGGAGCTGTTTTTT

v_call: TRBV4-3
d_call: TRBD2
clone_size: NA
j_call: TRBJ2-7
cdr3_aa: CASSQKLAGASREQYF
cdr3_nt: TGCGCCAGCAGCCAAAAATTAGCGGGGGCCTCCCGCGAGCAGTACTTC

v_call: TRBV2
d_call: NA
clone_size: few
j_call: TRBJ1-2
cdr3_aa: CASSDAREAYGYTF
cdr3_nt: TGTGCCAGCAGTGACGCCCGGGAGGCCTATGGCTACACCTTC

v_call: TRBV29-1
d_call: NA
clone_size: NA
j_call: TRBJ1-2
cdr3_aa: CSVALWGADYGYTF
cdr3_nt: TGCAGCGTCGCCTTGTGGGGGGCTGACTATGGCTACACCTTC

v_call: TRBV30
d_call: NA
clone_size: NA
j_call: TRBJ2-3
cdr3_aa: CAWSFGLATDTQYF
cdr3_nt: TGTGCCTGGAGTTTTGGCCTCGCAACAGATACGCAGTATTTT

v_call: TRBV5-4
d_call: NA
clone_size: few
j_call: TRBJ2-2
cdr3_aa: CASSLQGANTGELFF
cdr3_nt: TGTGCCAGCAGCTTACAGGGTGCGAACACCGGGGAGCTGTTTTTT

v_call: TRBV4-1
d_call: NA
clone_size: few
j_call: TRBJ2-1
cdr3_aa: CASSPSGPRIWNEQFF
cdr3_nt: TGCGCCAGCAGCCCCTCGGGACCGCGCATATGGAATGAGCAGTTCTTC

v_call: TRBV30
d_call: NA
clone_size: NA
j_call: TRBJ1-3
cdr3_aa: CAWSPNGNGNTIYF
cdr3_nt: TGTGCCTGGAGTCCTAACGGGAATGGAAACACCATATATTTT

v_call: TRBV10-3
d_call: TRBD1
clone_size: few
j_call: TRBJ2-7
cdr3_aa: CAISEPGQGALNF
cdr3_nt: TGTGCCATCAGTGAGCCGGGACAGGGGGCCCTAAACTTC

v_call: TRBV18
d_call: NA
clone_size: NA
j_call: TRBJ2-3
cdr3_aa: CASSRRADTSTDTQYF
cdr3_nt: TGTGCCAGCTCACGAAGGGCCGATACTAGCACAGATACGCAGTATTTT

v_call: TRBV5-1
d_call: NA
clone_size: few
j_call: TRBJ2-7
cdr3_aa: CASSLLSEQYF
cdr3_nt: TGCGCCAGCAGCTTGTTAAGCGAGCAGTACTTC

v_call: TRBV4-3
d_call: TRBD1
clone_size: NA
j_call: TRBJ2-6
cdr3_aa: CASSPMDLKGQGAGANVLTF
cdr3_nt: TGCGCCAGCAGCCCTATGGATTTGAAAGGACAGGGGGCTGGGGCCAACGTCCTGACTTTC

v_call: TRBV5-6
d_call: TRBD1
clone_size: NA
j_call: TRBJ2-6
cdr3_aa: CASRDRTLSSGANVLTF
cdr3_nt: TGTGCCAGCAGGGACAGGACTTTGAGCTCTGGGGCCAACGTCCTGACTTTC

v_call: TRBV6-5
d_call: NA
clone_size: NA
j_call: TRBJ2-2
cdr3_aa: CASSYVAGELFF
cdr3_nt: TGTGCCAGCAGTTACGTTGCCGGGGAGCTGTTTTTT

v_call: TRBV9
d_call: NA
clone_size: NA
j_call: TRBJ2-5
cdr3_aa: CASSVALSGVETQYF
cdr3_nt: TGTGCCAGCAGCGTAGCCCTGTCGGGGGTTGAGACCCAGTACTTC

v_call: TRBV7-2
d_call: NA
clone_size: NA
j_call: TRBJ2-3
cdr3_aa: CASSIQGQDTDTQYF
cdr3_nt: TGTGCCAGCAGCATTCAAGGGCAAGACACAGATACGCAGTATTTT

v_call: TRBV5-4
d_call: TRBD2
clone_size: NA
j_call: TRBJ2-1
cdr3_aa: CASSPVYSGGGDEQFF
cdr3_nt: TGTGCCAGCAGCCCCGTATATTCGGGGGGGGGCGATGAGCAGTTCTTC

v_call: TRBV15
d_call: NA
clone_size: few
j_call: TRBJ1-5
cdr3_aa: CATRSLVGQPQHF
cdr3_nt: TGTGCCACCAGATCACTTGTGGGTCAGCCCCAGCATTTT

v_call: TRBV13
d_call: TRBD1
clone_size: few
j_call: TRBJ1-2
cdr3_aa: CASAQDRGFYGYTF
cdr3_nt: TGTGCCAGCGCCCAGGACAGGGGCTTCTATGGCTACACCTTC